These 17 T cell receptor beta chains share one sample of origin, sequenced in a study of Graves' ophthalmopathy and Graves' hyperthyroidism. Using RNA transcripts, the TCR beta CDR3 regions were amplified. RT-PCR with HTBI primers came first, then second-round multiplex PCR. TCRdb re-analysed the multiplex PCR reads in MiXCR, keeping a single row per CDR3 protein. The data hold roughly 1.1 million distinct CDR3 sequences, with 35% to 40% observed a single time. Material: peripheral blood or thyroid tissue (not recorded which). These receptor sequences come from an adult man with Graves' hyperthyroidism.

Points on this clonotype: Its ends do not fully match the called genes, so a read error is possible. V is TRBV12-3 or TRBV12-4 and J is TRBJ2-7; unclear D gene. The length of the CDR3 is 15 residues. The CDR3 nucleotides are TGTGCCAGCAGCCCCTTGCGAGATGCCGAGTACGGGCAGTACTTC. The encoded protein is CASSPLRDAEYGQYF.

The V and J genes are TRBV12-3 or TRBV12-4 and TRBJ1-1, with TRBD1 as a possible D gene (6 bases). This CDR3 has 16 residues. The ends were cut back, 6 bases at V and 1 base at J, with 18 bases in the middle. The DNA for the CDR3 is TGTGCCAGCAGCTCCTTTTCGGGGGCCCGGAACACTGAAGCTTTCTTT. This sequence encodes CASSSFSGARNTEAFF.

The CDR3 reads CASRGTSGTGELFF. Here the CDR3 DNA reads TGTGCCAGCAGGGGGACTAGCGGCACCGGGGAGCTGTTTTTT. The chain uses TRBV12-3 or TRBV12-4 and TRBJ2-2; TRBD2 matches at 11 bases. V was clipped by 6 bases and J by 4 bases; unmatched bases: 1. The CDR3 extends over 14 amino acids.

This clonotype was picked up many times. V usage is TRBV20-1 and J usage is TRBJ2-7; 9 bases are shared with TRBD2. The CDR3 runs to 14 residues. V gave up 6 bases and J gave up 2 bases; unmatched junction bases: 8. Germline-derived CDR1 and CDR2 are DFQATT and SNEGSKA (reference sequence). The CDR3 spells CSALSGGSTYEQYF. The CDR3 DNA sequence: TGCAGTGCATTGAGCGGGGGGTCTACCTACGAGCAGTACTTC.

This clonotype has just one count. The chain employs TRBV9 and TRBJ2-1; possibly TRBD2 for D (6 bases). Germline values: CDR1 SGDLS, CDR2 YYNGEE. V was trimmed by 0 bases and J by 4 bases, leaving 11 bases between them. The CDR3 loop spans 15 amino acids. The CDR3: CASSVGGELYNEQFF. The CDR3 DNA is TGTGCCAGCAGCGTAGGGGGGGAACTATACAATGAGCAGTTCTTC.

This clonotype was seen just once. CDR3 residues: CASSTGQGWSPLHF. DNA of the CDR3: TGTGCCAGTAGTACCGGACAGGGTTGGTCACCCCTCCACTTT. This rearrangement joins TRBV19 to TRBJ1-6; TRBD1 matches 8 bases. From germline, CDR1 is LNHDA and CDR2 SQIVND (reference sequence). Losses at the gene ends were 4 bases for V and 10 bases for J; bases not matched to a gene: 6. This CDR3 has 14 residues.

V is TRBV11-2 and J is TRBJ1-1; 8 positions match TRBD1. CDR3 length: 17 amino acids. Germline loops: CDR1 SGHAT, CDR2 FQNNGV. The ends lost 4 bases at V and 0 bases at J; junction bases unmatched: 10. The CDR3 here is CASSSNQGARLNTEAFF. CDR3 coding DNA: TGTGCCAGCAGCTCGAACCAGGGGGCAAGGTTGAACACTGAAGCTTTCTTT.

The V and J genes are TRBV7-8 and TRBJ1-6; 7 bases fit TRBD1. Per germline, CDR1 SGHVS and CDR2 FQNEAQ. The CDR3 runs 12 residues. CDR3 nucleotides: TGTGCTAGAGAACAGGGGAATTCACCCCTCCACTTT. Protein: CAREQGNSPLHF.

The genes are TRBV7-9 and TRBJ1-2; no definite D call. Looked up from germline, CDR1 is SEHNR and CDR2 is FQNEAQ (reference sequence). The CDR3 contains 14 residues. Trimming shortened V by 4 bases and J by 1 base, and 10 bases separated the two germline ends. The CDR3 DNA follows: TGTGCCAGCAGCTCTCAGCTCGTTAACTATGGCTACACCTTC. This sequence encodes CASSSQLVNYGYTF.

The J gene is TRBJ2-2, the V gene TRBV6-2 or TRBV6-3; tentatively, D is TRBD1 or TRBD2 (5 bases each). This CDR3 has 15 residues. Trimming stripped 6 bases from V and 3 bases from J, with 14 bases between. The germline V gene encodes CDR1 MNHEY and CDR2 SVGEGT. In DNA, the CDR3 is TGTGCCAGCAGCCGCAGGGAGAGGTACACCGGGGAGCTGTTTTTT. This sequence encodes CASSRRERYTGELFF.

As for this clonotype: A much larger clonotype is one base distant, so this may be a read error. This chain uses TRBV20-1 with TRBJ2-7; a weak D match, TRBD1 (7 bases). The CDR3 is 13 amino acids. Trimming left V 5 bases short and J 6 bases short, with 17 bases between. Germline V CDR1 and CDR2: DFQATT, SNEGSKA (reference sequence). The CDR3: CSAPRGAGGEQYF. The CDR3 nucleotides are TGCAGTGCTCCCAGGGGGGCAGGGGGCGAGCAGTACTTC.

This clonotype showed up many times. V and J are TRBV9 and TRBJ2-5; D call uncertain. The V and J ends lost 0 bases and 5 bases respectively, with 14 bases between them. Germline V gene sequence: CDR1 SGDLS, CDR2 YYNGEE. This CDR3 has 15 amino acids. CDR3 region: CASSVEDGVWETQYF. The CDR3 nucleotides are TGTGCCAGCAGCGTAGAAGATGGGGTTTGGGAGACCCAGTACTTC. Based on the CDR3 plus reference TRBV9 and TRBJ2-5, the full variable domain is DSGVTQTPKHLITATGQRVTLRCSPRSGDLSVYWYQQSLDQGLQFLIQYYNGEERAKGNILERFSAQQFPDLHSELNLSSLELGDSALYFCASSVEDGVWETQYFGPGTRLLVL.

CDR3 coding DNA: TGTGCCAGCAGCTTAGTGTTTAGTGCTCCCGAGACCCAGTACTTC. Its protein is CASSLVFSAPETQYF. The rearrangement uses TRBV7-2 and TRBJ2-5, with unresolved D. Germline values: CDR1 SGHTA, CDR2 FQGNSA. The CDR3 has 15 residues. The V and J ends lost 1 base and 5 bases respectively, with 14 bases between them. Variable domain in full (rest from reference TRBV7-2 and TRBJ2-5): GAGVSQSPSNKVTEKGKDVELRCDPISGHTALYWYRQSLGQGLEFLIYFQGNSAPDKSGLPSDRFSAERTGGSVSTLTIQRTQQEDSAVYLCASSLVFSAPETQYFGPGTRLLVL.

The chain combines TRBV11-2 with TRBJ2-2; 8 bases fit TRBD1. The length of the CDR3 is 19 residues. Germline CDR1 reads SGHAT; CDR2 reads FQNNGV. Trimming at V came to 5 bases and at J to 2 bases, leaving 16 bases not matched to a gene. CDR3 loop: CASSPNQRTGLTNTGELFF. The CDR3 nucleotides are TGTGCCAGCAGCCCCAACCAGCGGACAGGGCTCACCAACACCGGGGAGCTGTTTTTT.

The V call is TRBV11-2, the J call TRBJ2-5; 8 bases line up with TRBD2. Germline CDR1 and CDR2: SGHAT and FQNNGV. Losses at the gene ends were 6 bases for V and 9 bases for J; bases not matched to a gene: 15. The CDR3 length is 15 residues. DNA of the CDR3: TGTGCCAGCAGACCGGGGGGGATCGGCAATCAGCCCCAGTACTTC. Its translation is CASRPGGIGNQPQYF.

In regard to this clonotype: This clone may be a read error of a much larger clone one base away. CDR3 nucleotides: TGTGCCAGCAGGTCGGACTGGCACGAGCAGTACTTC. Its protein is CASRSDWHEQYF. The chain combines TRBV7-8 with TRBJ2-7, with D maybe TRBD2 (5 bases). V was trimmed by 6 bases and J by 5 bases, leaving 11 bases between them. Germline loops: CDR1 SGHVS, CDR2 FQNEAQ. The CDR3 sequence is 12 residues long. Filled out from reference TRBV7-8 and TRBJ2-7, the complete variable domain reads GAGVSQSPRYKVAKRGQDVALRCDPISGHVSLFWYQQALGQGPEFLTYFQNEAQLDKSGLPSDRFFAERPEGSVSTLKIQRTQQEDSAVYLCASRSDWHEQYFGPGTRLTVT.

As regards this clonotype: A much bigger clone sits one base away, suggesting this may be a read error. DNA for the CDR3: TGTGCCAGCAGCGGCAGGGTACTGGGAGGTGCCGGGGAGCTGTTTTTT. It encodes CASSGRVLGGAGELFF. The chain is built from TRBV9 and TRBJ2-2; the D gene is possibly TRBD2 (6 bases). The CDR3 runs 16 residues. Trimming left V 3 bases short and J 6 bases short, with 18 bases between. Per the germline V gene, CDR1 is SGDLS and CDR2 is YYNGEE. Full variable domain (missing parts from reference TRBV9 and TRBJ2-2): DSGVTQTPKHLITATGQRVTLRCSPRSGDLSVYWYQQSLDQGLQFLIQYYNGEERAKGNILERFSAQQFPDLHSELNLSSLELGDSALYFCASSGRVLGGAGELFFGEGSRLTVL.